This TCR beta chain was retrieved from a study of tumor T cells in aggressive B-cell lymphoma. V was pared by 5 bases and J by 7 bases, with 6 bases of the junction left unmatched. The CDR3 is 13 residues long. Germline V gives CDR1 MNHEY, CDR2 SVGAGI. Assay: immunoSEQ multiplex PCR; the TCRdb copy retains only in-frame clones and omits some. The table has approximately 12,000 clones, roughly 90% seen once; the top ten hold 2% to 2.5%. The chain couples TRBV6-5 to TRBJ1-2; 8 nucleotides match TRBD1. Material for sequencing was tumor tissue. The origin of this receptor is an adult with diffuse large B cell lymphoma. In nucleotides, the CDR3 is TGTGCCAGCAGTATTCAGGGGGCGCCTGGCTACACCTTC. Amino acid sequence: CASSIQGAPGYTF.